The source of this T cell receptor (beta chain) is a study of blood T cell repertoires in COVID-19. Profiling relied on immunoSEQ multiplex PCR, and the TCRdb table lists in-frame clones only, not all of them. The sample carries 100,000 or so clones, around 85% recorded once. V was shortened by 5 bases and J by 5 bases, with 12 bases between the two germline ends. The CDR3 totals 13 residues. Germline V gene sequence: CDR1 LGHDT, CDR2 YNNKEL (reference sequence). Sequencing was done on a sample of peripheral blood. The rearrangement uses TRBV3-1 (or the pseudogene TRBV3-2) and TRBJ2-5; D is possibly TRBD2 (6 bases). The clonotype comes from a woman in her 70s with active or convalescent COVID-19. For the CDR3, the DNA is TGTGCCAGCAGCAATCTGGAGGGGGAGACCCAGTACTTC. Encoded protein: CASSNLEGETQYF.